These T cell receptor beta chains were read from a single sample in a study of CD8 T cells in ankylosing spondylitis. TCRdb fed the 5' RACE reads into MiXCR, producing one record per CDR3 protein. This sample has around 490,000 distinct CDR3 sequences; less than 6% occur once, and the top ten carry 3% to 4%. Sequencing input: blood, either unsorted or a sorted T cell fraction (not recorded which). The receptors derive from a male donor with ankylosing spondylitis. Both conserved end residues are part of each CDR3. A D gene is named only where the DNA matches it firmly. For some rows the clone size is stated as once, few or many, or as a class when expanded; others skip it.

D gene	clone size	J gene	CDR3 length	V gene	CDR3 DNA	CDR3 protein
.	many	TRBJ2-1	12	TRBV7-2	TGTGCCAGCAGCTTTAGGGCGGGACTTTGGGTATTC	CASSFRAGLWVF
.	many	TRBJ1-2	12	TRBV30	TGTGCCTGGTCAAGGGGTAACTATGGCTACACCTTC	CAWSRGNYGYTF
TRBD1	.	TRBJ1-2	15	TRBV6-5	TGTGCCAGCAGTTACCCTCTGACAGGGAGCTATGGCTACACCTTC	CASSYPLTGSYGYTF
.	few	TRBJ2-2	16	TRBV5-1	TGCGCCAGCAGCTTGGAAGTTGCCGTATTCACCGGGGAGCTGTTTTTT	CASSLEVAVFTGELFF
.	many	TRBJ2-1	10	TRBV20-1	TGCAGTTCCCTAAGGAATGAGCAGTTCTTC	CSSLRNEQFF
.	many	TRBJ1-1	14	TRBV7-9	TGTGCCAGCAGCCGACAGCTTTCGGGCACTGAAGCTTTCTTT	CASSRQLSGTEAFF
.	many	TRBJ2-5	14	TRBV4-1	TGCGCCAGCAGCCAAGATAGGAGGGAAGAGACCCAGTACTTC	CASSQDRREETQYF
.	.	TRBJ2-7	13	TRBV12-3/TRBV12-4	TGTGCCAGCAGTTTAGAGGAGGGGCGCGAGCAGTACTTC	CASSLEEGREQYF
TRBD1	many	TRBJ1-2	12	TRBV29-1	TGCAGCGTTGAGGACAGGGTCTATGGCTACACCTTC	CSVEDRVYGYTF
TRBD2	many	TRBJ2-2	17	TRBV7-3	TGTGCCAGCAGCCGCCGGGGGGGGGACACGAACACCGGGGAGCTGTTTTTT	CASSRRGGDTNTGELFF
.	.	TRBJ2-5	14	TRBV11-2	TGTGCCAGCAGCCTTCGTGCAGGGGCAGAGACCCAGTACTTC	CASSLRAGAETQYF
.	many	TRBJ1-1	14	TRBV7-9	TGTGCCAGCGAGAGGACCGCGGAGAACACTGAAGCTTTCTTT	CASERTAENTEAFF
.	many	TRBJ2-1	14	TRBV20-1	TGCAGTGCTAGAGTCACTAGCACCTACAATGAGCAGTTCTTC	CSARVTSTYNEQFF
.	many	TRBJ2-2	12	TRBV5-1	TGCGCCAGCAGCTCCGACACCGGGGAGCTGTTTTTT	CASSSDTGELFF
TRBD1	many	TRBJ2-2	18	TRBV27	TGTGCCAGCAGTCGCAGTTTTCCGGGACAGGGAACTACCGGGGAGCTGTTTTTT	CASSRSFPGQGTTGELFF
TRBD1	few	TRBJ2-7	15	TRBV2	TGTGCCAGCAGCCAATTGACAGGGCCCTCCTACGAGCAGTACTTC	CASSQLTGPSYEQYF
.	many	TRBJ1-2	14	TRBV20-1	TGCAGTGCTAGAATACAGGGCCGACTAACGGGTTACACCTTC	CSARIQGRLTGYTF
.	few	TRBJ1-2	13	TRBV12-3/TRBV12-4	TGTGCCAGCAGTGACGGCCAGGCCTATGGCTACACCTTC	CASSDGQAYGYTF
.	many	TRBJ2-5	14	TRBV5-1	TGCGCCAGCAGCTTGGAGCGGCTACAAGAGACCCAGTACTTC	CASSLERLQETQYF
TRBD1	many	TRBJ1-1	14	TRBV20-1	TGCAGTGCTAGTTTTGGGACAGCCGGGCGTTTTGCTTTCTTT	CSASFGTAGRFAFF
.	many	TRBJ1-2	13	TRBV5-1	TGCGCCAGCAGCTCCCATGGCGACTATGGCTACACCTTC	CASSSHGDYGYTF
TRBD1	many	TRBJ1-2	15	TRBV7-9	TGTGCCAGCACCCGGACAGGGCCAGCTAACTATGGCTACACCTTC	CASTRTGPANYGYTF
.	many	TRBJ1-4	13	TRBV20-1	TGCAGTGCTAGAGCCAAAGCTAATGAAAAACTGTTTTTT	CSARAKANEKLFF
TRBD1	few	TRBJ1-1	14	TRBV19	TGTGCCAGTAGTACGTCCCGGGACAGGGGAGAAGCTTTCTTT	CASSTSRDRGEAFF
.	many	TRBJ2-5	15	TRBV11-2	TGTGCCAGCAGCTTACAGTTTCGGGGGCAAGAGACCCAGTACTTC	CASSLQFRGQETQYF
TRBD1	many	TRBJ1-5	17	TRBV15	TGTGCCACCAGCAGAGGTTTTGGACAGGGTAGCAATCAGCCCCAGCATTTT	CATSRGFGQGSNQPQHF
.	many	TRBJ1-6	16	TRBV20-1	TGCAGTGCTAGAGATAGCGGAAAGGGGGTTTATTCACCCCTCCACTTT	CSARDSGKGVYSPLHF
.	many	TRBJ1-2	13	TRBV12-3/TRBV12-4	TGTGCCAGCAGCCCTATGACAAAGGAGGGCTACACCTTC	CASSPMTKEGYTF
.	many	TRBJ1-1	16	TRBV29-1	TGCAGCGTGAGATATACGAGGGTGGGGATGAACACTGAAGCTTTCTTT	CSVRYTRVGMNTEAFF
.	many	TRBJ2-7	15	TRBV18	TGTGCCAGCTCACCAGTCGGGGACCCCGCCTACGAGCAGTACTTC	CASSPVGDPAYEQYF
TRBD1	many	TRBJ2-7	14	TRBV5-1	TGCGCCAGCAGCTTGGGACAGGGGCACGACGAGCAGTACTTC	CASSLGQGHDEQYF
.	many	TRBJ1-4	13	TRBV12-3/TRBV12-4	TGTGCCAGCAGGATCACCCTCCAAGAGAAACTGTTTTTT	CASRITLQEKLFF
.	many	TRBJ2-7	13	TRBV5-1	TGCGCCAGCAGCTTGCATCCCTCCTACGAGCAGTACTTC	CASSLHPSYEQYF